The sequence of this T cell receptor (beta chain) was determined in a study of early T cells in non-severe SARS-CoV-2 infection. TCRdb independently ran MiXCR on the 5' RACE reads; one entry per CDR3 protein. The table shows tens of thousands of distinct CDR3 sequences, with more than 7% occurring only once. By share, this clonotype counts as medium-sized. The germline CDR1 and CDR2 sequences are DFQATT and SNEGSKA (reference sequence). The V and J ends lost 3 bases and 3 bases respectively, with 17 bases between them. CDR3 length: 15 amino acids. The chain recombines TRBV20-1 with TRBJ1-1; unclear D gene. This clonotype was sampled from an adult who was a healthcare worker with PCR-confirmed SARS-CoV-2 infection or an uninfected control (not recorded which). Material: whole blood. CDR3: CSARRHGRGDTEAFF. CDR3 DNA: TGCAGTGCTAGGCGACACGGCCGGGGAGACACTGAAGCTTTCTTT.